This T cell receptor beta chain derives from a study of blood T cell repertoires in COVID-19. As for the study in general: Italy, Spain and the United States were the sources of the convalescent and acute COVID-19 samples. Sources were T cells, B-cell-depleted T cells, or PBMCs; the material itself was cDNA or gDNA.

V lost 5 bases to trimming and J lost 3 bases, with 4 bases between them. The CDR3 loop spans 11 amino acids. In germline, CDR1 is SGHAT, CDR2 FQNNGV. In the authors' methods: Amplification from reference gene primers served as the basis for estimated nucleated cell counts. TCRdb's copy holds only in-frame clones and misses some; the assay was immunoSEQ multiplex PCR. Clone size and the V and J calls come from that table; the DNA yielded D and trimming. The sample lists 150,000 or so clones; around 83% were seen once. This clonotype originated in a woman aged 60-70 years with acute or convalescent COVID-19. The sequencing sample was made of peripheral blood. The V gene is TRBV11-2, the J gene TRBJ1-2, with unresolved D. The CDR3 sequence is CASSPYYGYTF. The DNA of the CDR3 is TGTGCCAGCAGCCCATACTATGGCTACACCTTC.